This T cell receptor beta chain was profiled in a study of blood T cell repertoires in COVID-19. CDR1 SEHNR and CDR2 FQNEAQ come from the germline V gene (reference sequence). The ends were cut back, 8 bases at V and 4 bases at J, with 11 bases in the middle. The CDR3 consists of 12 residues. Participants came from about two dozen US areas, aged about 18 to 95 years. Participants were placed into cohorts based on the clinical history they reported. Method: immunoSEQ multiplex PCR; TCRdb's copy keeps in-frame clones and lacks some. The sample holds about 270,000 clones, about 90% seen once. The V gene is TRBV7-9, the J gene TRBJ1-2, with TRBD1 as a possible D gene (5 bases). This clonotype originated in a woman in her 30s with acute COVID-19. Specimen: PBMCs or T cells enriched from blood (not recorded which). The CDR3 nucleotides read TGTGCCAGCGAGAGGCAGGGCTATGGCTACACCTTC. This codes for CASERQGYGYTF.